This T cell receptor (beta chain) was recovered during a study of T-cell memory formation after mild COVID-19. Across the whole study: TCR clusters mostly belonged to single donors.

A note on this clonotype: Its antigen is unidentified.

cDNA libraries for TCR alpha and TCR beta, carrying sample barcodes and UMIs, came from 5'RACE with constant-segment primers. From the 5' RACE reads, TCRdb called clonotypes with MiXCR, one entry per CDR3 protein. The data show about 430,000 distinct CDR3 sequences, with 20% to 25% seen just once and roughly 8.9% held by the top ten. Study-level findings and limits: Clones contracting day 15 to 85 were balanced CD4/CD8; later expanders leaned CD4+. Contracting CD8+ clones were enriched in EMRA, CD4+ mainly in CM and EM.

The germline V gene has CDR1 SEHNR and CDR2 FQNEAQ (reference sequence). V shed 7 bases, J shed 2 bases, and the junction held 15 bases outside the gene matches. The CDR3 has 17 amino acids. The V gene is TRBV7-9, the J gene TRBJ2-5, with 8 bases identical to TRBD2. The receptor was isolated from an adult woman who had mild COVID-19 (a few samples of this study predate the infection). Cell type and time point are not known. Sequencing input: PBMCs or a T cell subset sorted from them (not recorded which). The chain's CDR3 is CASTPMSGSGAQETQYF. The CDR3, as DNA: TGTGCCAGCACCCCAATGAGTGGTAGCGGGGCTCAAGAGACCCAGTACTTC.